Below, 7 T cell receptor beta chains from the same sample are listed, as sequenced in a study of regulatory T cells in long-lasting Graves disease. With iRepertoire HTBI primers and Arm-PCR of CDR3 regions, TCR beta libraries were built. TCRdb re-called the multiplex PCR reads through MiXCR, storing one row per CDR3 protein. The table has roughly 400,000 distinct CDR3 sequences, over 20% seen once. The time point is: persistent/refractory GD, antithyroid drugs over 5 years with positive TRAb. From PBMCs, RNA was extracted and then used to make the TCR library. The material sequenced was peripheral blood mononuclear cells (PBMCs), taken when the disease was refractory, from a patient treated with antithyroid drugs. These receptors were obtained from a female donor with Graves disease.

In DNA form, the CDR3 reads TGCAGTGCTAGAGCGGCACAGGGGTCCTACGAGCAGTACTTC. Residues: CSARAAQGSYEQYF. The chain carries TRBV20-1 and TRBJ2-7; 7 bases match TRBD1. The CDR3 sequence is 14 residues long. The germline CDR1 and CDR2 sequences are DFQATT and SNEGSKA (reference sequence). V lost 1 base and J lost 1; bases outside the gene matches: 4.

The genes are TRBV20-1 and TRBJ2-5, with 8 bases lining up with TRBD2. Unmatched junction bases numbered 14, after V lost 6 bases and J lost 5 bases. Germline V lookup: CDR1 DFQATT, CDR2 SNEGSKA (reference sequence). The CDR3 length is 15 residues. The CDR3 bases are TGCAGTGCCGGGGGGGTGGCGGGAGAAGCGGAGACCCAGTACTTC. This sequence encodes CSAGGVAGEAETQYF.

This clonotype has ten or more counts. This chain's CDR3 is CASSPWDVRQGNYGYTF. CDR3 in DNA: TGTGCCAGCAGTCCCTGGGACGTCCGACAGGGGAACTATGGCTACACCTTC. The chain recombines TRBV28 with TRBJ1-2, with TRBD1 matching over 8 bases. Germline loops: CDR1 MDHEN, CDR2 SYDVKM. The CDR3 sequence is 17 residues long. V was pared by 5 bases and J by 2 bases, with 13 bases of the junction left unmatched.

This chain connects TRBV5-4 to TRBJ2-5, with 13 bases matching TRBD2. Trimming cost V 4 bases and J 7 bases; bases outside gene matches: 10. CDR1 is SGHNT, CDR2 YYREEE, per germline (reference sequence). The CDR3 runs to 16 residues. The CDR3 loop reads CASSPGTSGTPGTQYF. For the CDR3, the DNA is TGTGCCAGCAGCCCCGGGACTAGCGGGACACCCGGGACCCAGTACTTC.

A remark on this clonotype: A much larger clone differs by one base, so this may be a read error. Lacking the conserved final phenylalanine or tryptophan, this CDR3 likely reflects a read error. V is TRBV28 and J is TRBJ2-5, with 8 positions matching TRBD1. The CDR3 runs to 14 residues. CDR1 is MDHEN and CDR2 is SYDVKM in the germline V gene. Germline trimming cut 6 bases from V and 5 bases from J; bases unmatched to any gene: 8. CDR3 coding DNA: TGTGCCAGCAGACCGACAGGGGTCAGGGAGACCCAGTACCTC. Its protein is CASRPTGVRETQYL.

Many counts were recorded for this clonotype. The chain couples TRBV2 to TRBJ2-1; D is undetermined. Germline CDR1 reads SNHLY; CDR2 reads FYNNEI. The CDR3 consists of 13 residues. V was clipped by 4 bases and J by 9 bases, with 13 bases between them. The CDR3 protein is CASSVQPGGEQFF. CDR3 DNA sequence: TGTGCCAGCAGTGTACAGCCAGGCGGTGAGCAGTTCTTC.

V gene TRBV5-6 combines with J gene TRBJ2-2; 10 bases agree with TRBD1. The CDR3 is 16 residues long. The V and J ends lost 4 bases and 4 bases, in that order; junction bases with no gene match: 7. The germline CDR1 and CDR2 sequences are SGHDT and YYEEEE. Here the CDR3 reads CASSGWTGGPTGELFF. The DNA of the CDR3 is TGTGCCAGCAGCGGTTGGACAGGGGGACCCACCGGGGAGCTGTTTTTT.